Each of the 8 T cell receptor beta chains below was sequenced from the same sample in a study of T cells in Graves' hyperthyroidism and ophthalmopathy (dated by TCRdb to between 2018 and 2021). Library generation was performed with multiplex PCR. TCRdb shows the sequencer as Illumina HiSeq 2000. TCR beta CDR3 regions were amplified from RNA transcripts. A first-round RT-PCR of the TCR CDR3 used the HTBI primer set with the Qiagen OneStep RT-PCR kit. TCRdb itself trimmed the public reads at Q25 with fastp, ran MiXCR and retained productive beta chains. Each CDR3 protein appears once, grouped with its most common genes and DNA. The sample profile shows about 420,000 distinct CDR3 sequences; about an eighth of them were found once. Of the sample, 5.3% is held by the ten largest clones. The sequenced material came from blood. The origin of the receptors is a woman younger than 30 with Graves' hyperthyroidism.

The chain carries TRBV14 and TRBJ1-1; D call uncertain. CDR1 and CDR2 from the germline V gene are SGHDN and FVKESK. V was trimmed by 0 bases and J by 10 bases, leaving 15 bases between them. This CDR3 is built from 14 residues. The CDR3 region has the DNA TGTGCCAGCAGCCAAGATCGTGGGCAGTTGGTAGCTTTCTTT. As protein: CASSQDRGQLVAFF.

A few counts support this clonotype. The chain links TRBV4-1 to TRBJ2-5; D not certain. V lost 1 base, J lost 5 bases, and 8 bases lay in between. The CDR3 spans 13 residues. Germline V lookup: CDR1 MGHRA, CDR2 YSYEKL. CDR3 DNA: TGCGCCAGCAGCCAAGCCCCCTTTGAGACCCAGTACTTC. Its translation is CASSQAPFETQYF.

This chain uses TRBV18 with TRBJ2-7; 9 nucleotides agree with TRBD1. The junction had 5 bases not matched to a gene; V was cut back by 8 bases and J by 3 bases. Per germline, CDR1 KGHSH and CDR2 LQKENI. CDR3 size: 13 residues. CDR3: CASGRDRDYEQYF. Here the CDR3 DNA reads TGTGCCAGCGGCCGGGACAGGGACTACGAGCAGTACTTC.

This clonotype was counted many times. The chain carries TRBV28 and TRBJ2-2, with 10 bases fitting TRBD2. Germline V gene sequence: CDR1 MDHEN, CDR2 SYDVKM. The CDR3 is 16 residues long. The ends lost 7 bases at V and 5 bases at J; junction bases unmatched: 10. CDR3 residues: CASTPRGSGRTGELFF. Here the CDR3 DNA reads TGTGCCAGCACCCCCCGGGGTAGCGGGAGGACCGGGGAGCTGTTTTTT.

This clonotype came up a few times. This sequence may be a read error, since a much larger clone differs from it by one base. J is TRBJ2-3 and V is TRBV12-3 or TRBV12-4; tentative D call: TRBD1 (6 bases). The CDR3 has 14 amino acids. CDR3 in amino acids: CASSPTGSTDAQYF. Here the CDR3 DNA reads TGTGCCAGCAGTCCTACAGGGAGCACAGATGCGCAGTATTTT.

The V gene is TRBV30, the J gene TRBJ1-2, with D unclear. Germline CDR1 reads GTSNPN; CDR2 reads SVGIG (reference sequence). The CDR3 length is 14 residues. The V and J ends lost 0 bases and 0 bases respectively, with 8 bases between them. CDR3 loop: CAWSVQLANYGYTF. Written as DNA, the CDR3 is TGTGCCTGGAGTGTTCAGTTAGCTAACTATGGCTACACCTTC.

As for this clonotype: Just one base apart from a much larger clone, this may be a read error. The rearrangement uses TRBV6-5 and TRBJ1-2; no reliable D call. The CDR3 runs to 14 residues. The germline CDR1 and CDR2 sequences are MNHEY and SVGAGI. Trimming removed 2 bases from V and 6 bases from J, with 13 bases in between. CDR3 in DNA: TGTGCCAGCAGTTACCCCCAGGTTCTAAATGGCTACACCTTC. Amino acids: CASSYPQVLNGYTF.

In its sample, this clonotype was seen many times. CDR3 DNA sequence: TGCAGCGCCGTGACACCCAGGGGAATGAACAATGAGCAGTTCTTC. This codes for CSAVTPRGMNNEQFF. The chain is built from TRBV29-1 and TRBJ2-1; possible D gene TRBD1, 6 bases. This CDR3 has 15 residues. V lost 7 bases and J 5 bases, leaving 21 bases between the germline ends. The germline V gene encodes CDR1 SQVTM and CDR2 ANQGSEA.